The clone carrying this TCR beta chain was detected ten times or more. Its matching antigen is unknown. This record belongs to a study of neurological immune-mediated disorders. The ends lost 5 bases at V and 1 base at J; junction bases unmatched: 7. Germline assignment: CDR1 ENHRY and CDR2 SYGVKD. The CDR3 has 15 residues. Synthesis of cDNA was performed by 5'RACE using 10-nucleotide random UMIs. TCRdb redid the calling of the 5' RACE reads with MiXCR, one entry per CDR3 protein. Seen here are approximately 70,000 distinct CDR3 sequences, roughly 3.6% observed once, and the top ten hold 1% to 1.5%. Overall study results and limits: One cluster of related CDR3 sequences contained, by phylogenetic grouping, the repertoires of 18 of 34 multiple sclerosis patients and formed a possible signature.

This TCR derives from a man under 40 with multiple sclerosis. Specimen: PBMCs. The chain combines TRBV10-3 with TRBJ1-2; 7 bases align to TRBD1. CDR3: CAISPRQGDNYGYTF. As DNA, the CDR3 is TGTGCCATCAGTCCCCGACAGGGAGATAACTATGGCTACACCTTC.